This T cell receptor beta chain was profiled in a study of cytomegalovirus exposure and HLA in healthy donors. V lost 2 bases and J 1 base, leaving 9 bases between the germline ends. CDR3 size: 15 residues. Germline loops: CDR1 MNHNS, CDR2 SASEGT. A multiplex PCR was run with 60 Vbeta primers and 13 Jbeta primers. The table came from immunoSEQ multiplex PCR; TCRdb's copy has only in-frame clones and leaves some out. The table shows roughly 100,000 clones, with about 79% occurring only once. Study results and limitations: Highly shared sequence variants in one cluster were likely a sequencing artifact.

With regard to this clone: What it binds is not known.

Sequencing input: PBMCs. This TCR derives from a man in his fifties in good health and CMV-seropositive. The V gene is TRBV6-1, the J gene TRBJ1-3, with a tentative D call TRBD1 (6 bases). This CDR3 is CASSEITGSGNTIYF. As DNA, the CDR3 is TGTGCCAGCAGTGAAATAACAGGGTCTGGAAACACCATATATTTT.